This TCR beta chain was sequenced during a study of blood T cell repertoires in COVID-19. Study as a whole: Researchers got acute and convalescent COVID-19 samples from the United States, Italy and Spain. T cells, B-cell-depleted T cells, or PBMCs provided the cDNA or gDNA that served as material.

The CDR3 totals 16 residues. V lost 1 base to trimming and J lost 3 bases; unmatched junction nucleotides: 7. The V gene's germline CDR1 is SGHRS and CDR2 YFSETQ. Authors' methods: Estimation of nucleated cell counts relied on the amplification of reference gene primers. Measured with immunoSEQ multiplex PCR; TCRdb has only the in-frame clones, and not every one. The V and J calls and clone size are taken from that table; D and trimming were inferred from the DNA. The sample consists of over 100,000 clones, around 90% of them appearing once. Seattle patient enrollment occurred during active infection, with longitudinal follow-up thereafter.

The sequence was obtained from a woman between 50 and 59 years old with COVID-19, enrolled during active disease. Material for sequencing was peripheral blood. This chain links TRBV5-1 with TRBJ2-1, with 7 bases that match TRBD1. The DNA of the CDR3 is TGCGCCAGCAGCTTGATGATGACAGGGTTCTACAATGAGCAGTTCTTC. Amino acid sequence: CASSLMMTGFYNEQFF.